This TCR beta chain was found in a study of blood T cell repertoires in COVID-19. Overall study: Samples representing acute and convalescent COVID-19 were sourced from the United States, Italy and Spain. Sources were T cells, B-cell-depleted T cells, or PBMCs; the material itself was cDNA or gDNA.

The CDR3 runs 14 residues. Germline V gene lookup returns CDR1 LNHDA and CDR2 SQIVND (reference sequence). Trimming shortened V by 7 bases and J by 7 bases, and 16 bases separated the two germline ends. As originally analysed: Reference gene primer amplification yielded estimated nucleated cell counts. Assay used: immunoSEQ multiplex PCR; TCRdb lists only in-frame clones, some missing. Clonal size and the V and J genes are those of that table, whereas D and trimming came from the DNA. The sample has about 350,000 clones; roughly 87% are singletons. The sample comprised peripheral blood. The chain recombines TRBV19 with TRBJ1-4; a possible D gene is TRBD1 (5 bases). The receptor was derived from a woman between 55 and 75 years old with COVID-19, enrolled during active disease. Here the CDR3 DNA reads TGTGCCAGTAAGGGAGCCGGGACTGCTGAAAAACTGTTTTTT. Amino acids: CASKGAGTAEKLFF.